This entry lists 14 T cell receptor beta chains sequenced from one sample in a study of CD8 T cells in ankylosing spondylitis. Study conclusions and caveats: What seemed typical of ankylosing spondylitis blood was a TCR beta motif built from several highly homologous variants.

No antigen has been identified for these receptors. One entry per CDR3 protein, called by TCRdb with MiXCR from the 5' RACE reads. This sample carries over 600,000 distinct CDR3 sequences, roughly 20% of them seen once, and the ten largest clones take about a fifth. Sequencing was done on a sample of blood, either unsorted or a sorted T cell fraction (not recorded which). Receptors were obtained from a male donor with ankylosing spondylitis.

CDR3 loop: CASSQTGRGNTGELFF. Written as DNA, the CDR3 is TGCGCCAGCAGCCAAACGGGCCGGGGGAACACCGGGGAGCTGTTTTTT. The chain joins TRBV4-3 to TRBJ2-2, with D perhaps TRBD2 (5 bases). V shed 2 bases and J shed 1 base, with 11 bases lying between them. This CDR3 is built from 16 residues. Germline values: CDR1 LGHNA, CDR2 YSLEER.

V is TRBV6-2 or TRBV6-3 and J is TRBJ2-7; no clear D. CDR1 MNHEY and CDR2 SVGEGT come from the germline V gene. V was pared by 5 bases and J by 3 bases, with 8 bases between. There are 12 residues in the CDR3. In DNA form, the CDR3 reads TGTGCCAGCAGTGGATACAGCTACGAGCAGTACTTC. It translates to CASSGYSYEQYF.

This clonotype showed up just a few times. The genes are TRBV20-1 and TRBJ2-1; 12 bases map to TRBD2. There are 16 residues in the CDR3. V gave up 0 bases and J gave up 5 bases; unmatched junction bases: 5. Per the germline V gene, CDR1 is DFQATT and CDR2 is SNEGSKA (reference sequence). The CDR3 nucleotides are TGCAGTGCTAGAGACGCTCGGACTAGCGGGGACAATGAGCAGTTCTTC. This encodes CSARDARTSGDNEQFF.

The chain uses TRBV28 and TRBJ2-1, with 11 nucleotides matching TRBD2. The CDR3 contains 15 residues. Losses at the gene ends were 5 bases for V and 7 bases for J; bases not matched to a gene: 7. Germline V CDR1 and CDR2: MDHEN, SYDVKM. Here the CDR3 DNA reads TGTGCCAGCAGTCCTCGGGTAGCGGGAGGGAATGAGCAGTTCTTC. Protein product: CASSPRVAGGNEQFF.

The V call is TRBV7-2, the J call TRBJ2-1, with D unresolved. Trimming shortened V by 5 bases and J by 10 bases, and 12 bases separated the two germline ends. Per germline, CDR1 SGHTA and CDR2 FQGNSA. This CDR3 region has 12 residues. Here the CDR3 DNA reads TGTGCCAGCAGCCCACGATCTAGGGAGCAGTTCTTC. Protein: CASSPRSREQFF.

The chain carries TRBV5-5 and TRBJ1-4; a weak D match, TRBD1 (5 bases). CDR1 and CDR2 (germline): SGHKS, YYEKEE (reference sequence). This CDR3 has 14 amino acids. V gave up 5 bases and J gave up 2 bases, with 10 bases separating them. Written as DNA, the CDR3 is TGTGCCAGCAGAAGGACATCGACTAATGAAAAACTGTTTTTT. Residues: CASRRTSTNEKLFF.

This clonotype was found a few times. The chain links TRBV11-2 to TRBJ1-5, with 7 bases lining up with TRBD1. The CDR3 is made up of 18 amino acids. V lost 2 bases, J lost 0 bases, and 10 bases stayed unmatched. Germline V gene lookup returns CDR1 SGHAT and CDR2 FQNNGV. CDR3 nucleotides: TGTGCCAGCAGCTTACCATTTGAACAGGGGCATAGCAATCAGCCCCAGCATTTT. Translation: CASSLPFEQGHSNQPQHF.

V and J are TRBV10-3 and TRBJ2-3, with D possibly called TRBD1 or TRBD2 (5 bases each). This CDR3 is 13 amino acids long. CDR1 is ENHRY, CDR2 SYGVKD, per germline. Trimming took off 6 bases at V and 5 bases at J, with 12 bases between the two ends. The CDR3 region is CAIRPGAEDTQYF. CDR3 nucleotide sequence: TGTGCCATCAGGCCCGGGGCGGAAGATACGCAGTATTTT.

This clonotype occurred many times. The genes are TRBV4-1 and TRBJ2-1; D unclear. Germline V gives CDR1 MGHRA, CDR2 YSYEKL. The CDR3 runs 12 residues. Trimming took off 0 bases at V and 8 bases at J, with 5 bases between the two ends. The CDR3 region is CASSQDGHEQFF. CDR3 nucleotides: TGCGCCAGCAGCCAAGACGGCCATGAGCAGTTCTTC.

This clonotype was seen a handful of times. This chain uses TRBV2 with TRBJ2-2; a weak D match, TRBD1 (6 bases). The CDR3 is 13 amino acids. The V and J ends lost 6 bases and 8 bases respectively, with 13 bases between them. The germline CDR1 and CDR2 sequences are SNHLY and FYNNEI. The CDR3 region is CASRGAGFGELFF. The CDR3 DNA reads TGTGCCAGCAGGGGGGCCGGGTTTGGGGAGCTGTTTTTT.

The chain employs TRBV3-1 and TRBJ2-7; TRBD2 agrees at 9 bases. The CDR3 is 14 amino acids. Trimming took 0 bases from V and 9 from J; bases not matched to a gene: 6. Germline CDR1 and CDR2: LGHDT and YNNKEL (reference sequence). The CDR3 sequence: CASSQEVAGEVQYF. DNA of the CDR3: TGTGCCAGCAGCCAAGAAGTAGCGGGAGAGGTGCAGTACTTC.

This clonotype turned up a few times. This chain joins TRBV20-1 and TRBJ2-5; no clear D gene. The V gene's germline CDR1 is DFQATT and CDR2 SNEGSKA (reference sequence). The CDR3 totals 12 residues. V shed 4 bases and J shed 4 bases, with 10 bases lying between them. CDR3 in amino acids: CSAIAGGETQYF. CDR3 DNA sequence: TGCAGTGCTATTGCTGGTGGAGAGACCCAGTACTTC.

The CDR3 loop is CASSSGLAPWEDTQYF. CDR3 DNA: TGTGCCAGCAGTTCCGGACTAGCCCCCTGGGAAGATACGCAGTATTTT. The genes are TRBV12-3 or TRBV12-4 and TRBJ2-3; TRBD2 aligns across 8 bases. J lost 5 bases, V lost 4 bases, and 11 bases had no gene match. The CDR3 runs 16 residues.

Only a few counts were recorded for this clonotype. CDR3 sequence reads: CASSSYFGYNEQFF. The CDR3 DNA is TGTGCCAGTAGCTCCTACTTTGGATACAATGAGCAGTTCTTC. The rearrangement links TRBV2 to TRBJ2-1, with D uncertain. Per germline, CDR1 SNHLY and CDR2 FYNNEI. Trimming left V 9 bases short and J 4 bases short, with 16 bases between. The CDR3 is made up of 14 amino acids.